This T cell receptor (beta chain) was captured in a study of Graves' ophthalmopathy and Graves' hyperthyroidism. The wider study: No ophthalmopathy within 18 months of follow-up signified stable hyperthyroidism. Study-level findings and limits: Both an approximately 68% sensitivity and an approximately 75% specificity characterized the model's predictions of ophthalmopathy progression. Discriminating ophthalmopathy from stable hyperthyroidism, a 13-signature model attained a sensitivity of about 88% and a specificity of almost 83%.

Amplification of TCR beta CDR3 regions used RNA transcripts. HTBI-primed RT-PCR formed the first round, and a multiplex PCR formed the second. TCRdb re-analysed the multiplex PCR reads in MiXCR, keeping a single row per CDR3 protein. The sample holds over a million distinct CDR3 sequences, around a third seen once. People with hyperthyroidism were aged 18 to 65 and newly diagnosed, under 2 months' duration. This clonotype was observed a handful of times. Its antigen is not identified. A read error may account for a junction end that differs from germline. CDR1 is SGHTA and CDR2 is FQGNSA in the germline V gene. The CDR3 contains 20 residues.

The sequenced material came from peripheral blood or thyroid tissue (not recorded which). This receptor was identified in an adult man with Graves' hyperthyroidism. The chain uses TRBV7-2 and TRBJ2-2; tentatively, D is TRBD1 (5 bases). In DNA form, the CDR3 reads TGTGCCAGCAGCTTAGTCGGGTTTCCTGGCGCCAGGGTGAACTCCGGGGAGCTGTTTTTT. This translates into CASSLVGFPGARVNSGELFF.